The 13 T cell receptor beta chains reported below all come from one sample, sequenced in a study of T-cell memory formation after mild COVID-19. TCRdb processed the 5' RACE reads anew with MiXCR; each CDR3 protein has one entry. This sample has 250,000 or so distinct CDR3 sequences, with approximately 10% found just once. Sequencing was performed on PBMCs or a T cell subset sorted from them (not recorded which). The receptors stem from a man in his late teens or twenties who had mild COVID-19 (a few samples of this study predate the infection). Cell type and time point are not known.

This clonotype was picked up a small number of times. The genes are TRBV5-1 and TRBJ2-2; the D is unclear. This CDR3 has 15 amino acids. V was pared by 0 bases and J by 7 bases, with 13 bases between. CDR1 is SGHRS, CDR2 YFSETQ, per germline. The CDR3 is CASSLAPRSDGELFF. The CDR3 DNA is TGCGCCAGCAGCTTGGCCCCGAGGTCGGACGGGGAGCTGTTTTTT.

This clonotype was found a few times. The chain employs TRBV11-2 and TRBJ1-3; D gene unclear. Trimming removed 2 bases from V and 4 bases from J, with 9 bases in between. The CDR3 loop spans 14 amino acids. Germline CDR1 reads SGHAT; CDR2 reads FQNNGV. CDR3 DNA sequence: TGTGCCAGCAGCTTATTGGACGCAGGAAACACCATATATTTT. Translating gives CASSLLDAGNTIYF.

This clonotype occurred many times. The V call is TRBV11-2, the J call TRBJ1-2; 7 bases are a match to TRBD1. V shed 2 bases and J 9 bases; nucleotides not matched to a gene: 6. The V gene's germline CDR1 is SGHAT and CDR2 FQNNGV. CDR3 length equals 13 residues. CDR3: CASSLRGTVSYTF. Written as DNA, the CDR3 is TGTGCCAGCAGCTTAAGGGGGACAGTCAGCTACACCTTC.

This clonotype was counted between two and nine times. The rearrangement uses TRBV6-5 and TRBJ1-2, with 9 bases identical to TRBD1. The length of the CDR3 is 15 residues. The germline V gene encodes CDR1 MNHEY and CDR2 SVGAGI. J lost 4 bases, V lost 6 bases, and 9 bases had no gene match. CDR3 DNA: TGTGCCAGCAGGCCTCGGACAGGGGCCGGCTATGGCTACACCTTC. Translated, it gives CASRPRTGAGYGYTF.

This chain connects TRBV7-6 to TRBJ1-6; possible D gene TRBD1, 5 bases. V shed 1 base and J shed 9 bases, with 10 bases lying between them. Germline CDR1 is SGHVS and CDR2 is FNYEAQ. CDR3 length equals 14 residues. The CDR3 DNA follows: TGTGCCAGCAGCTTAGGGGGCCACGGTTCACCCCTCCACTTT. Residues: CASSLGGHGSPLHF. Supplemented by reference TRBV7-6 and TRBJ1-6, the full variable domain reads GAGVSQSPRYKVTKRGQDVALRCDPISGHVSLYWYRQALGQGPEFLTYFNYEAQQDKSGLPNDRFSAERPEGSISTLTIQRTEQRDSAMYRCASSLGGHGSPLHFGNGTRLTVT.

This clonotype occurred a few times. This chain connects TRBV6-6 to TRBJ1-2; a weak D match, TRBD1 (6 bases). From germline, CDR1 is MNHNY and CDR2 SVGAGI (reference sequence). This CDR3 is 18 amino acids long. Trimming took 4 bases from V and 0 from J, leaving 21 bases between them. DNA for the CDR3: TGTGCCAGCAGTTCCCAATCGGGGGCGGAGGCCCCTAACTATGGCTACACCTTC. Its translation: CASSSQSGAEAPNYGYTF.

V usage is TRBV4-3 and J usage is TRBJ2-2; TRBD1 might be the D (6 bases). V was clipped by 4 bases and J by 6 bases, with 18 bases between them. Germline CDR1 reads LGHNA; CDR2 reads YSLEER. The CDR3 spans 16 residues. The CDR3 coding sequence is TGCGCCAGCAGCCCCTTACAGGGAAGTGGATCCGGGGAGCTGTTTTTT. It translates to CASSPLQGSGSGELFF.

This clonotype was seen a few times. This chain links TRBV6-2 or TRBV6-3 with TRBJ1-1, with D uncertain. V lost 1 base, J lost 1 base, and 7 bases lay in between. CDR3 length: 14 residues. The germline V gene has CDR1 MNHEY and CDR2 SVGEGT. The CDR3 is CASSYWKGNTEAFF. The DNA of the CDR3 is TGTGCCAGCAGTTACTGGAAGGGGAACACTGAAGCTTTCTTT.

The sample holds a few counts of this clonotype. The chain joins TRBV4-2 to TRBJ2-3, with 13 bases aligning to TRBD2. CDR3 length equals 18 residues. CDR1 LGHNA and CDR2 YNFKEQ come from the germline V gene. V was pared by 0 bases and J by 5 bases, with 8 bases of the junction left unmatched. CDR3 residues: CASSQEGLAGLEGDTQYF. The CDR3 DNA follows: TGTGCCAGCAGCCAAGAGGGACTAGCGGGGCTCGAGGGAGATACGCAGTATTTT.

The chain has TRBV4-3 and TRBJ1-6, with D possibly matching TRBD1 (5 bases). CDR3 length equals 15 residues. The V gene's germline CDR1 is LGHNA and CDR2 YSLEER. With 0 bases removed from V and 8 bases from J, the gap between germline ends came to 11 bases. The CDR3 DNA follows: TGCGCCAGCAGCCAAGATGCCAGGGAGGATTCACCCCTCCACTTT. Protein sequence: CASSQDAREDSPLHF.

This clonotype was counted only a few times. The chain links TRBV11-2 to TRBJ2-3; unclear D gene. Germline-derived CDR1 and CDR2 are SGHAT and FQNNGV. The CDR3 contains 12 residues. Trimming cost V 3 bases and J 8 bases, with 9 bases left between them. This chain's CDR3 is CASSFLGGTQYF. Written as DNA, the CDR3 is TGTGCCAGCAGCTTCCTTGGTGGTACGCAGTATTTT. Supplemented by reference TRBV11-2 and TRBJ2-3, the full variable domain reads EAGVAQSPRYKIIEKRQSVAFWCNPISGHATLYWYQQILGQGPKLLIQFQNNGVVDDSQLPKDRFSAERLKGVDSTLKIQPAKLEDSAVYLCASSFLGGTQYFGPGTRLTVL.

This clonotype showed up just a few times. The gene calls are TRBV4-3 and TRBJ1-2, with 9 bases that match TRBD1. CDR3 size: 14 residues. V lost 1 base, J lost 7 bases, and 4 bases stayed unmatched. Germline loops: CDR1 LGHNA, CDR2 YSLEER. CDR3 in amino acids: CASSQVPDRGGYTF. The CDR3 DNA follows: TGCGCCAGCAGCCAAGTCCCGGACAGGGGTGGCTACACCTTC.

This clonotype was recorded a few times. This rearrangement joins TRBV19 to TRBJ2-1; the match to TRBD2 covers 9 bases. Germline CDR1 and CDR2: LNHDA and SQIVND (reference sequence). The junction had 8 bases not matched to a gene; V was cut back by 10 bases and J by 4 bases. This CDR3 has 14 amino acids. For the CDR3, the DNA is TGTGCCACCGTAGCGGGGGCCCAGTACAATGAGCAGTTCTTC. It translates to CATVAGAQYNEQFF.